The 15 T cell receptor beta chains below were found in one sample sequenced in a study of vaccination and CD4 T cells after COVID-19 (dated by TCRdb to 2022 to 2024). The library was built by means of PCR. The sequencing machine was an Illumina iSeq 100. DNA from cultured CD4+ T cells was subjected to TCR sequencing with the Oncomine TCR Beta short-read assay at the Johns Hopkins FTIC core. The raw public data were reprocessed by TCRdb itself: fastp quality trimming at Q25, MiXCR clonotype calling, in-frame beta chains only. Identical CDR3 proteins give one entry, which carries the most common genes and DNA. This sample lists about 14,000 distinct CDR3 sequences; about 54% were detected once. More than 9% of the sample is held by the ten biggest clonotypes. Their target antigens are unknown. Reading the label with the study, this specimen's treatment or condition is: roughly ten-day PBMC culture with coronavirus spike peptide pools or control peptides (ViraFEST assay).

The sequenced sample was CD4+ T cells from blood, cultured in vitro. These receptors came from a human donor who had recovered from COVID-19.

This clonotype has only a few counts. The chain is built from TRBV7-3 and TRBJ2-7; perhaps D is TRBD1 or TRBD2 (5 bases each). Per germline, CDR1 SGHTA and CDR2 FQGTGA. The CDR3 runs to 15 residues. The V gene lost 0 bases and the J gene lost 8 bases, with 17 bases spanning the gap. The CDR3 spells CASSLTGTDLPKQYF. In DNA form, the CDR3 reads TGTGCCAGCAGCTTAACCGGGACGGACCTCCCCAAGCAGTACTTC. The entire variable domain, with the rest obtained from reference TRBV7-3 and TRBJ2-7, is as follows: GAGVSQTPSNKVTEKGKYVELRCDPISGHTALYWYRQSLGQGPEFLIYFQGTGAADDSGLPNDRFFAVRPEGSVSTLKIQRTERGDSAVYLCASSLTGTDLPKQYFGPGTRLTVT.

J is TRBJ2-7 and V is TRBV6-1, with D possibly matching TRBD1 (5 bases). CDR3 length: 13 residues. V was shortened by 6 bases and J by 2 bases, with 11 bases between the two germline ends. Germline assignment: CDR1 MNHNS and CDR2 SASEGT. The CDR3 DNA is TGTGCCAGCAGCCTAACAGGAGCCTACGAGCAGTACTTC. This translates into CASSLTGAYEQYF.

This clonotype was picked up a small number of times. This rearrangement joins TRBV11-2 to TRBJ1-6; no clear D. Germline CDR1 SGHAT, CDR2 FQNNGV. Between the trimmed V and J ends, which lost 3 bases and 10 bases, there was a span of 16 bases. The CDR3 covers 15 residues. The CDR3 sequence: CASSLPGGIGSPLHF. CDR3 bases: TGTGCCAGCAGCTTGCCAGGTGGGATCGGGTCACCCCTCCACTTT.

A few counts support this clonotype. V gene TRBV19 combines with J gene TRBJ1-5; 10 nucleotides line up with TRBD1. CDR1 and CDR2 from the germline V gene are LNHDA and SQIVND (reference sequence). This CDR3 spans 16 amino acids. The V gene end was trimmed by 5 bases and the J gene end by 3 bases; junction bases not matched to a gene: 7. The CDR3 protein is CASSALGTGDNQPQHF. The CDR3 nucleotides read TGTGCCAGTAGTGCACTCGGGACAGGGGACAATCAGCCCCAGCATTTT.

The J gene is TRBJ1-2, the V gene TRBV6-1, with D possibly TRBD1 on 5 matching bases. The CDR3 length is 15 residues. Germline CDR1 MNHNS, CDR2 SASEGT. V was trimmed by 8 bases and J by 1 base, leaving 17 bases between them. For the CDR3, the DNA is TGTGCCAGCGACAGAGCAATAGACAGTAACTATGGCTACACCTTC. This codes for CASDRAIDSNYGYTF.

The V call is TRBV6-1, the J call TRBJ2-2; the match to TRBD2 covers 11 bases. The CDR3 is 15 residues long. After removal of 5 bases from V and 4 bases from J, the junction contained 3 bases not matched to a gene. CDR1 is MNHNS, CDR2 SASEGT, per germline. In nucleotides, the CDR3 is TGTGCCAGCAGTCGACTAGCGGGGATCACCGGGGAGCTGTTTTTT. Translating it yields CASSRLAGITGELFF.

The chain employs TRBV27 and TRBJ2-5; unclear D gene. The CDR3 loop spans 15 amino acids. V gave up 5 bases and J gave up 5 bases, with 18 bases separating them. The germline V gene has CDR1 MNHEY and CDR2 SMNVEV (reference sequence). The CDR3 nucleotides read TGTGCCAGCAGTGATCTCGGAAGGTTGCCGGAGACCCAGTACTTC. Translated: CASSDLGRLPETQYF.

The J gene is TRBJ1-2, the V gene TRBV7-3; a weak D match, TRBD1 (6 bases). CDR1 is SGHTA and CDR2 is FQGTGA in the germline V gene. CDR3 length: 13 amino acids. V shed 5 bases and J shed 7 bases, with 14 bases lying between them. In DNA, the CDR3 is TGTGCCAGCAGCCCGCAGTCGGGGGCTGGCTACACCTTC. Encoded protein: CASSPQSGAGYTF.

The chain uses TRBV15 and TRBJ2-7; 12 nucleotides match TRBD2. V lost 3 bases, J lost 5 bases, and 5 bases stayed unmatched. This CDR3 has 15 residues. Germline assignment: CDR1 LNHNV and CDR2 YYDKDF (reference sequence). DNA of the CDR3: TGTGCCACCAGCAGTCGGACTAGCGGGACCCACGAGCAGTACTTC. This encodes CATSSRTSGTHEQYF.

This clonotype was counted a single time. V is TRBV5-1 and J is TRBJ2-1; tentatively, D is TRBD2 (5 bases). This CDR3 spans 16 amino acids. V dropped 4 bases and J dropped 5 bases, with 19 bases sitting between them. CDR1 is SGHRS, CDR2 YFSETQ, per germline. In DNA, the CDR3 is TGCGCCAGCAGCCAATTAGACATACCGGGGAACAATGAGCAGTTCTTC. Protein sequence: CASSQLDIPGNNEQFF.

The chain carries TRBV20-1 and TRBJ2-1; D may be TRBD2 (6 bases). CDR3 size: 13 residues. CDR1 DFQATT and CDR2 SNEGSKA come from the germline V gene (reference sequence). V was trimmed by 1 base and J by 10 bases, leaving 14 bases between them. CDR3 nucleotide sequence: TGCAGTGCTAGAGCGGGAGTGATTGAGGAGCAGTTCTTC. Translating gives CSARAGVIEEQFF.

This clonotype has just a few counts. This chain links TRBV4-1 with TRBJ2-3, with unresolved D. V lost 4 bases, J lost 0 bases, and 17 bases lay in between. The CDR3 runs to 17 residues. The germline V gene has CDR1 MGHRA and CDR2 YSYEKL. The DNA for the CDR3 is TGCGCCAGCAGCCGAAGGGCCGGCGGAGTGAGCACAGATACGCAGTATTTT. Protein: CASSRRAGGVSTDTQYF.

V gene TRBV6-2 or TRBV6-3 combines with J gene TRBJ2-7; 9 nucleotides align to TRBD1. Germline trimming cut 6 bases from V and 4 bases from J; bases unmatched to any gene: 7. Germline assignment: CDR1 MNHEY and CDR2 SVGEGT. The CDR3 is made up of 14 amino acids. CDR3 amino acids: CASSYRGRRYEQYF. The CDR3 DNA is TGTGCCAGCAGCTACAGGGGGCGAAGGTACGAGCAGTACTTC.

The rearrangement uses TRBV11-1 and TRBJ2-1; D gene ambiguous. Germline CDR1 reads SGHAT; CDR2 reads FQDESV (reference sequence). This CDR3 has 12 amino acids. Between the trimmed V and J ends, which lost 4 bases and 8 bases, there was a span of 9 bases. The CDR3 reads CASSSRADEQFF. The DNA of the CDR3 is TGTGCCAGCAGCTCACGGGCCGATGAGCAGTTCTTC.

This clonotype was found a few times. V is TRBV27 and J is TRBJ2-5; D is uncertain. CDR1 MNHEY and CDR2 SMNVEV come from the germline V gene (reference sequence). V was clipped by 2 bases and J by 2 bases, with 12 bases between them. CDR3 length equals 15 residues. CDR3 residues: CASSLKVAAQETQYF. The CDR3 DNA reads as TGTGCCAGCAGTTTAAAAGTCGCAGCACAAGAGACCCAGTACTTC.